This section outlines one TCR beta chain sequence together with its context. V lost 6 bases to trimming and J lost 8 bases; unmatched junction nucleotides: 13. The CDR3 loop spans 17 amino acids. Germline lookup yields CDR1 SGHTA and CDR2 FQGNSA. Original data processing: Reference gene primer amplification in the assay estimated nucleated cell counts. Sequenced by immunoSEQ multiplex PCR; TCRdb stores in-frame clones only, minus some. The DNA gave D and trimming, while V, J and clone size come from that table. The table has under 65,000 clones, 70% to 90% seen once. These data originate in a study of blood T cell repertoires in COVID-19. On the study more broadly: COVID-19 samples from acute and convalescent phases originated in the United States, Italy and Spain. In each case, the material was cDNA or gDNA derived from T cells, B-cell-depleted T cells, or PBMCs.

The clonotype was recovered from a man in his 60s with acute or convalescent COVID-19. This chain uses TRBV7-2 with TRBJ2-1, with 13 bases that match TRBD2. The specimen sequenced was peripheral blood. The CDR3 nucleotides read TGTGCCAGCAGTCGGAGGACTAGCGGGAGTGGGGGCGATGAGCAGTTCTTC. This sequence encodes CASSRRTSGSGGDEQFF. The full variable domain, in which reference TRBV7-2 and TRBJ2-1 provide the parts outside the CDR3, is GAGVSQSPSNKVTEKGKDVELRCDPISGHTALYWYRQSLGQGLEFLIYFQGNSAPDKSGLPSDRFSAERTGGSVSTLTIQRTQQEDSAVYLCASSRRTSGSGGDEQFFGPGTRLTVL.